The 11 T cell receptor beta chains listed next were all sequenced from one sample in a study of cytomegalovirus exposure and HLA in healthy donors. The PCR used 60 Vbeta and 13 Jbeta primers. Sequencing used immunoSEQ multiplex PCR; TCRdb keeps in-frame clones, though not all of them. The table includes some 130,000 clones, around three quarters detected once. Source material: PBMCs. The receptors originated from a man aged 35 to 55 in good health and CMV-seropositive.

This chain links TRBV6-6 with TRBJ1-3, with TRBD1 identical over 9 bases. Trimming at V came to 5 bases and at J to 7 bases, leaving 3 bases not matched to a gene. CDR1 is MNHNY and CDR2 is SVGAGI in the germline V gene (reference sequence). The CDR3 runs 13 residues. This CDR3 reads CASSRTGVNTIYF. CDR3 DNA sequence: TGTGCCAGCAGTCGGACAGGGGTGAACACCATATATTTT.

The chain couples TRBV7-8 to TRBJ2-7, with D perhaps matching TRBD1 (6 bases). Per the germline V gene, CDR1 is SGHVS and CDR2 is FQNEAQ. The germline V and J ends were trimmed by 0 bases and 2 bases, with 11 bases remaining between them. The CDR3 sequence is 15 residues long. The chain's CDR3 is CASSLARTVTYEQYF. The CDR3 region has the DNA TGTGCCAGCAGCTTAGCGAGGACAGTCACCTACGAGCAGTACTTC.

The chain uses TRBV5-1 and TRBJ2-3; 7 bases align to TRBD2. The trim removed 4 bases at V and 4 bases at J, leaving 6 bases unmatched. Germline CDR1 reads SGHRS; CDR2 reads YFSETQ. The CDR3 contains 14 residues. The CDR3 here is CASSAGVEPDTQYF. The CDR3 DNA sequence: TGCGCCAGCAGCGCGGGGGTAGAGCCAGATACGCAGTATTTT.

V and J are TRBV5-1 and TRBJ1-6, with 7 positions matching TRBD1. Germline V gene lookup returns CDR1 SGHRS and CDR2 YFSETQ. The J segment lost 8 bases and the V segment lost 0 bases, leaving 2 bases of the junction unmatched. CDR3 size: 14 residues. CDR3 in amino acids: CASSLGDRYSPLHF. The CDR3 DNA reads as TGCGCCAGCAGCTTGGGGGACAGATATTCACCCCTCCACTTT. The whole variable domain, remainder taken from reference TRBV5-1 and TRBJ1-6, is KAGVTQTPRYLIKTRGQQVTLSCSPISGHRSVSWYQQTPGQGLQFLFEYFSETQRNKGNFPGRFSGRQFSNSRSEMNVSTLELGDSALYLCASSLGDRYSPLHFGNGTRLTVT.

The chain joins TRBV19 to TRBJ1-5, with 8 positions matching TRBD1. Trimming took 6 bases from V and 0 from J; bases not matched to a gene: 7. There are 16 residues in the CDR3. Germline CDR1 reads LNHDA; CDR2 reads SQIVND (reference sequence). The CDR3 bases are TGTGCCAGTAGACCGGACAGGGCCCCTAGCAATCAGCCCCAGCATTTT. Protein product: CASRPDRAPSNQPQHF.

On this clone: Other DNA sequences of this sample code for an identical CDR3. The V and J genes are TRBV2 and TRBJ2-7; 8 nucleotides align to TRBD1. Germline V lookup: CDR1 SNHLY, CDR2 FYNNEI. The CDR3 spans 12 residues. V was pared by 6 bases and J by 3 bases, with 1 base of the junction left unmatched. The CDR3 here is CASRDRGYEQYF. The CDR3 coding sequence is TGTGCCAGCAGAGACAGGGGCTACGAGCAGTACTTC.

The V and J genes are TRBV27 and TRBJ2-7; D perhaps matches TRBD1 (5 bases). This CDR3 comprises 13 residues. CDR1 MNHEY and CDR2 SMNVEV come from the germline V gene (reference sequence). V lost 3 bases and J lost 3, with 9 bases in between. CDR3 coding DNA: TGTGCCAGCAGTTTTGACAGAAACTACGAGCAGTACTTC. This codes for CASSFDRNYEQYF.

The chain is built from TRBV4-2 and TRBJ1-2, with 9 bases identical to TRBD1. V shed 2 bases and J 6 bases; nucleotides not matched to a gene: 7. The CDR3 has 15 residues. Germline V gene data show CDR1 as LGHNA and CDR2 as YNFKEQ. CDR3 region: CASSQPGQGFDGYTF. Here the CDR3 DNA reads TGTGCCAGCAGCCAACCAGGACAGGGGTTTGATGGCTACACCTTC.

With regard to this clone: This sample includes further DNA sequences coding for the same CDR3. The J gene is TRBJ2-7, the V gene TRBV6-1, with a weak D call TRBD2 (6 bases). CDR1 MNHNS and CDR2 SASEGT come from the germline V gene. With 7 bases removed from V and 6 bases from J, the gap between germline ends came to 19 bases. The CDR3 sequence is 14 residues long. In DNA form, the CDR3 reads TGTGCCAGCAAAGTGACGGGACTGAGACCCGAGCAGTACTTC. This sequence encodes CASKVTGLRPEQYF.

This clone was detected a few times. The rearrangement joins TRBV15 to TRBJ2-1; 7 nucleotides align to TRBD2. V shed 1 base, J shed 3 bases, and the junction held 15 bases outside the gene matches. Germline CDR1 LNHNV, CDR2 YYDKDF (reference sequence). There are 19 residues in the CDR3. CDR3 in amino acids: CATSRAGGGSGTFYNEQFF. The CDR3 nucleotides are TGTGCCACCAGCAGAGCCGGAGGTGGAAGCGGGACCTTCTACAATGAGCAGTTCTTC.

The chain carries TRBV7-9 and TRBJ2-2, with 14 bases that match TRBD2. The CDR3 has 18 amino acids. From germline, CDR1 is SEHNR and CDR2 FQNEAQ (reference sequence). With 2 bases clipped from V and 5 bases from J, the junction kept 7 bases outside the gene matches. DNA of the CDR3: TGTGCCAGCAGCTTAAGAGCCGGGACTAGCGGGAGTACCGGGGAGCTGTTTTTT. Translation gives CASSLRAGTSGSTGELFF. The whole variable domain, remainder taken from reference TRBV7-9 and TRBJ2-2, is DTGVSQNPRHKITKRGQNVTFRCDPISEHNRLYWYRQTLGQGPEFLTYFQNEAQLEKSRLLSDRFSAERPKGSFSTLEIQRTEQGDSAMYLCASSLRAGTSGSTGELFFGEGSRLTVL.